This passage covers 10 T cell receptor beta chains from one sample sequenced in a study of blood T cell repertoires in COVID-19. The protocol was immunoSEQ multiplex PCR, while the TCRdb copy is restricted to in-frame clones and leaves out a portion. This sample has 75,000 to 100,000 clones, with around four fifths found just once. The sequenced sample consisted of peripheral blood. Receptors originate from a human donor in a cohort sampled during active COVID-19.

The rearrangement joins TRBV28 to TRBJ2-7, with 10 bases matching TRBD2. Germline values: CDR1 MDHEN, CDR2 SYDVKM. The CDR3 length is 14 residues. J lost 2 bases, V lost 6 bases, and 4 bases had no gene match. Here the CDR3 reads CASRPLAGTYEQYF. In DNA form, the CDR3 reads TGTGCCAGCAGGCCACTAGCGGGGACCTACGAGCAGTACTTC.

The rearrangement joins TRBV5-1 to TRBJ2-5; 7 bases are shared with TRBD2. This CDR3 region has 15 residues. The germline gives CDR1 SGHRS, CDR2 YFSETQ. J gave up 5 bases and V 0 bases, and 7 bases lay outside the gene matches. CDR3 sequence: CASSLVAGEGETQYF. For the CDR3, the DNA is TGCGCCAGCAGCTTGGTGGCGGGAGAGGGGGAGACCCAGTACTTC.

The chain is built from TRBV6-4 and TRBJ2-2; D might be TRBD1 (6 bases). Trimming took 7 bases from V and 7 from J, leaving 16 bases between them. CDR1 and CDR2 (germline): MRHNA, SNTAGT. CDR3 size: 14 residues. The CDR3 region is CASKEDRNNGELFF. The CDR3 bases are TGTGCCAGCAAAGAAGACAGGAATAACGGGGAGCTGTTTTTT.

The V gene is TRBV27, the J gene TRBJ1-1; no clear D gene. Trimming removed 3 bases from V and 9 bases from J, with 14 bases in between. The length of the CDR3 is 13 residues. CDR1 and CDR2 from the germline V gene are MNHEY and SMNVEV (reference sequence). CDR3 DNA sequence: TGTGCCAGCAGTTTTATGCGTAATTCAAAAGCTTTCTTT. Amino acids: CASSFMRNSKAFF.

The V call is TRBV7-8, the J call TRBJ2-5; D is perhaps TRBD2 (5 bases). The V end lost 0 bases, the J end lost 5 bases, and 16 bases lay between the germline ends. The CDR3 loop spans 16 amino acids. Per germline, CDR1 SGHVS and CDR2 FQNEAQ. In nucleotides, the CDR3 is TGTGCCAGCAGCTTAGCCGGTGGGAGAGCCGGCGAGACCCAGTACTTC. This codes for CASSLAGGRAGETQYF.

The chain has TRBV7-9 and TRBJ1-4; 7 bases line up with TRBD1. Trimming removed 5 bases from V and 6 bases from J; junction bases left unmatched: 6. The CDR3 spans 14 residues. Germline CDR1 SEHNR, CDR2 FQNEAQ (reference sequence). The CDR3, as DNA: TGTGCCAGCAGCCTAAGGACAGGTGATGAAAAACTGTTTTTT. Translating gives CASSLRTGDEKLFF.

The CDR3 DNA sequence: TGCGCCAGCAGCTTGGGGTGGAGGGTTGAGCAGTTCTTC. It codes for CASSLGWRVEQFF. The V and J genes are TRBV5-1 and TRBJ2-1; weak D call: TRBD2 (6 bases). Germline V CDR1 and CDR2: SGHRS, YFSETQ. V shed 0 bases and J shed 9 bases, with 10 bases lying between them. The CDR3 sequence is 13 residues long.

This clone was found a few times. Mismatch with germline at one junction end may stem from a read error. This chain connects TRBV28 to TRBJ2-7; TRBD1 matches at 12 bases. The CDR3 runs 16 residues. Germline CDR1 and CDR2: MDHEN and SYDVKM. CDR3: CASSNAGTGGSHEQYF. The CDR3 nucleotides are TGTGCCAGCAGTAACGCCGGGACAGGGGGCTCCCACGAGCAGTACTTC.

This sequence joins TRBV2 and TRBJ2-6; TRBD1 might be the D (5 bases). CDR1 is SNHLY and CDR2 is FYNNEI in the germline V gene. Trimming took 7 bases from V and 1 from J, leaving 11 bases between them. There are 15 residues in the CDR3. The CDR3 reads CASNQQASGANVLTF. The CDR3 region has the DNA TGTGCCAGCAATCAACAGGCTTCTGGGGCCAACGTCCTGACTTTC.

CDR3 DNA: TGCGCCAGCTCACCGGCTACGGGACAGAACTACGAGCAGTACTTC. It translates to CASSPATGQNYEQYF. The V call is TRBV5-1, the J call TRBJ2-7; TRBD1 matches at 7 bases. CDR1 is SGHRS and CDR2 is YFSETQ in the germline V gene. The CDR3 sequence is 15 residues long. V trimming: 7 bases; J trimming: 3 bases; junction bases outside the gene matches: 13.